The 16 T cell receptor beta chains below were found in one sample sequenced in a study of shared clonotypes between healthy human individuals. Profiling relied on immunoSEQ multiplex PCR, and the TCRdb table lists in-frame clones only, not all of them. The repertoire holds 1.6 million or so clones, approximately 98.5% seen once, with around 0.33% in the top ten. Source material: naive CD4+ T cells sorted from blood. Subset indicated: CD45RA+ positively selected. Source of these receptors: a man under 40 in good health.

V and J are TRBV5-8 and TRBJ2-7; TRBD2 agrees at 7 bases. After removal of 2 bases from V and 6 bases from J, the junction contained 8 bases not matched to a gene. The germline V gene encodes CDR1 SGHTS and CDR2 YDEGEE. The CDR3 spans 14 residues. The CDR3 DNA follows: TGTGCCAGCAGCTTTCGCGTTACGGGAGGCGAGCAGTACTTC. Its protein is CASSFRVTGGEQYF.

The chain recombines TRBV29-1 with TRBJ1-5; D may be TRBD1 (6 bases). Per germline, CDR1 SQVTM and CDR2 ANQGSEA. V dropped 7 bases and J dropped 4 bases, with 14 bases sitting between them. There are 13 residues in the CDR3. DNA for the CDR3: TGCAGCGCAAAGGCGGGGACAAATCAGCCCCAGCATTTT. Its translation is CSAKAGTNQPQHF.

The chain employs TRBV18 and TRBJ2-3, with 8 bases matching TRBD1. V lost 3 bases, J lost 2 bases, and 7 bases stayed unmatched. CDR3 length: 16 amino acids. The germline V gene encodes CDR1 KGHSH and CDR2 LQKENI. CDR3 DNA sequence: TGTGCCAGCTCACCCCCTGACAGGGGTTACACAGATACGCAGTATTTT. Protein: CASSPPDRGYTDTQYF. Full variable domain (missing parts from reference TRBV18 and TRBJ2-3): NAGVMQNPRHLVRRRGQEARLRCSPMKGHSHVYWYRQLPEEGLKFMVYLQKENIIDESGMPKERFSAEFPKEGPSILRIQQVVRGDSAAYFCASSPPDRGYTDTQYFGPGTRLTVL.

J is TRBJ2-2 and V is TRBV10-3; D is possibly TRBD1 or TRBD2 (5 bases each). Between the trimmed V and J ends, which lost 6 bases and 6 bases, there was a span of 14 bases. The germline V gene encodes CDR1 ENHRY and CDR2 SYGVKD. The CDR3 runs to 14 residues. As DNA, the CDR3 is TGTGCCATCAGCGAGGGCAGGGAGTCCGGGGAGCTGTTTTTT. The encoded protein is CAISEGRESGELFF.

Details on this clone: This specimen includes other DNA sequences encoding the same CDR3. The V call is TRBV30, the J call TRBJ2-7, with D possibly matching TRBD1 (5 bases). This CDR3 is built from 12 residues. Germline-derived CDR1 and CDR2 are GTSNPN and SVGIG (reference sequence). Trimming removed 4 bases from V and 2 bases from J, with 9 bases in between. The CDR3 protein is CAWTSGTYEQYF. The CDR3 coding sequence is TGTGCCTGGACTTCAGGGACCTACGAGCAGTACTTC.

The V and J genes are TRBV30 and TRBJ2-3; D remains unclear. The CDR3 runs to 13 residues. Germline CDR1 GTSNPN, CDR2 SVGIG (reference sequence). V lost 5 bases to trimming and J lost 3 bases, with 12 bases between them. Here the CDR3 reads CAWGPLTTDTQYF. Here the CDR3 DNA reads TGTGCCTGGGGGCCTCTGACAACAGATACGCAGTATTTT.

Only a few counts were recorded for this clone. DNA for the CDR3: TGTGCCAGCAGTGAGCTAGTTTCCACCGGGGAGCTGTTTTTT. Protein product: CASSELVSTGELFF. The genes are TRBV6-1 and TRBJ2-2; no clear D. This CDR3 comprises 14 residues. From germline, CDR1 is MNHNS and CDR2 SASEGT. Trimming removed 3 bases at V and 4 bases at J, with 9 bases between.

In this sample, this clone turned up once. The chain couples TRBV29-1 to TRBJ2-7; 7 bases map to TRBD1. The CDR3 contains 15 residues. CDR1 and CDR2 (germline): SQVTM, ANQGSEA. Unmatched junction bases numbered 17, after V lost 6 bases and J lost 6 bases. CDR3 amino acids: CSVRDRARSTGEQYF. CDR3 coding DNA: TGCAGCGTCCGGGACAGAGCACGGAGCACGGGCGAGCAGTACTTC.

CDR3 amino acids: CASSFLEGAYTEAFF. In DNA form, the CDR3 reads TGTGCCAGCAGCTTTCTTGAAGGGGCATACACTGAAGCTTTCTTT. V gene TRBV7-8 combines with J gene TRBJ1-1, with D possibly being TRBD1 (5 bases). The CDR3 extends over 15 amino acids. Trimming took 3 bases from V and 3 from J, leaving 14 bases between them. In germline, CDR1 is SGHVS, CDR2 FQNEAQ.

The V and J genes are TRBV2 and TRBJ2-1, with 11 bases aligning to TRBD2. This CDR3 spans 16 amino acids. CDR1 SNHLY and CDR2 FYNNEI come from the germline V gene. The V and J ends lost 3 bases and 8 bases, in that order; junction bases with no gene match: 9. Here the CDR3 reads CASSDRTSGSFYEQFF. Here the CDR3 DNA reads TGTGCCAGCAGTGATAGAACTAGCGGGAGTTTTTATGAGCAGTTCTTC. Full variable domain (remainder filled in from reference TRBV2 and TRBJ2-1): EPEVTQTPSHQVTQMGQEVILRCVPISNHLYFYWYRQILGQKVEFLVSFYNNEISEKSEIFDDQFSVERPDGSNFTLKIRSTKLEDSAMYFCASSDRTSGSFYEQFFGPGTRLTVL.

The J gene is TRBJ2-2, the V gene TRBV6-5; 9 positions agree with TRBD1. The CDR3 has 15 residues. CDR1 and CDR2 from the germline V gene are MNHEY and SVGAGI. The ends lost 6 bases at V and 0 bases at J; junction bases unmatched: 2. The CDR3: CASRRQGANTGELFF. CDR3 nucleotide sequence: TGTGCCAGCAGAAGACAGGGGGCGAACACCGGGGAGCTGTTTTTT.

This clone was detected only once. The J gene is TRBJ2-6, the V gene TRBV5-1, with TRBD2 as a possible D gene (5 bases). V was pared by 4 bases and J by 2 bases, with 19 bases between. Germline CDR1 is SGHRS and CDR2 is YFSETQ. This CDR3 spans 18 amino acids. The CDR3 DNA reads TGCGCCAGCAGCAGAACCCTGGGTAGCGCAACTGGGGCCAACGTCCTGACTTTC. Translating gives CASSRTLGSATGANVLTF.

As to this clone: The sample contains more than one DNA sequence encoding this CDR3. V and J are TRBV10-3 and TRBJ2-7; D unresolved. The V gene lost 3 bases and the J gene lost 2 bases, with 2 bases spanning the gap. Per the germline V gene, CDR1 is ENHRY and CDR2 is SYGVKD. This CDR3 has 11 residues. CDR3 protein: CAISETYEQYF. Written as DNA, the CDR3 is TGTGCCATCAGTGAAACCTACGAGCAGTACTTC.

The J gene is TRBJ2-6, the V gene TRBV11-2; D gene ambiguous. The CDR3 covers 16 residues. Per germline, CDR1 SGHAT and CDR2 FQNNGV. Trimming pared 6 bases from V and 1 base from J, leaving 13 bases between. CDR3 protein: CASSPGWVSGANVLTF. For the CDR3, the DNA is TGTGCCAGCAGTCCTGGGTGGGTGTCTGGGGCCAACGTCCTGACTTTC.

This clone occurred once. The chain joins TRBV20-1 to TRBJ2-1; D remains ambiguous. V lost 6 bases and J 7 bases, leaving 10 bases between the germline ends. Germline V gene lookup returns CDR1 DFQATT and CDR2 SNEGSKA (reference sequence). The CDR3 has 11 amino acids. The CDR3 here is CSAATVNEQFF. The CDR3 bases are TGCAGTGCCGCTACGGTGAATGAGCAGTTCTTC.

V and J are TRBV5-1 and TRBJ1-2, with D hard to call. This CDR3 contains 12 residues. CDR1 and CDR2 from the germline V gene are SGHRS and YFSETQ. Trimming stripped 3 bases from V and 3 bases from J, with 6 bases between. The CDR3 DNA is TGCGCCAGCAGCTGGCCTGACTATGGCTACACCTTC. Translation gives CASSWPDYGYTF.